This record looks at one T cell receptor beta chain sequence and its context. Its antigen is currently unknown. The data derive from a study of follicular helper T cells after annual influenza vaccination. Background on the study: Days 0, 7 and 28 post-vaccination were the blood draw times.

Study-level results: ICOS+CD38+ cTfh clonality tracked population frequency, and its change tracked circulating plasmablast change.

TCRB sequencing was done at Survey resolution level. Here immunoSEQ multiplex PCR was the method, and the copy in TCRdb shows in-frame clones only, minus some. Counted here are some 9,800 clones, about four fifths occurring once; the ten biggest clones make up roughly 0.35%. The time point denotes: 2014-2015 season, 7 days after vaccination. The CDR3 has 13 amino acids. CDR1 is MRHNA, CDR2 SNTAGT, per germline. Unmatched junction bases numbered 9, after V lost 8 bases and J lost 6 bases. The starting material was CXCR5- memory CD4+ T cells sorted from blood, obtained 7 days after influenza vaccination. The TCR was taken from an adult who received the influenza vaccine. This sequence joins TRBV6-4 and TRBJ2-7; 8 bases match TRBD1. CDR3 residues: CASPDRVGSEQYF. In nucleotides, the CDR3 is TGTGCCAGCCCGGACAGGGTGGGAAGCGAGCAGTACTTC.